This record covers a single T cell receptor beta chain. Antigen specificity is unknown. The data are from a study of cytomegalovirus exposure and HLA in healthy donors. Study-wide context: Of the donors genotyped, approximately 400 in all, 65% to 90% fell in the Caucasian-associated ancestry cluster. Overall study results and limits: A highly shared variant cluster was judged a likely technical artifact.

With 11 bases removed from V and 3 bases from J, the gap between germline ends came to 14 bases. In germline, CDR1 is SNHLY, CDR2 FYNNEI. This CDR3 is built from 13 residues. The PCR made use of 60 Vbeta and 13 Jbeta primers. TCRdb's copy holds only in-frame clones and misses some; the assay was immunoSEQ multiplex PCR. The sample has some 180,000 clones; around 78% are singletons. The sequence came from a woman in her 30s in good health and CMV-seropositive. The chain combines TRBV2 with TRBJ1-5; D is unresolved. Sequencing was performed on PBMCs. In nucleotides, the CDR3 is TGTGCCTGGCCGCGCGGGATCAATCAGCCCCAGCATTTT. Translation gives CAWPRGINQPQHF.